A selection of T cell receptor beta chains follows, all from one sample in a study of shared clonotypes between healthy human individuals. The table came from immunoSEQ multiplex PCR; TCRdb's copy has only in-frame clones and leaves some out. This sample has over 950,000 clones; 60% to 85% occur once, and the top ten carry over 0.8%. Sequencing was carried out using memory CD4+ T cells from PBMCs. These receptors were obtained from a young man in good health. Some clones in this sample may be carry-over from other donors' samples. The conserved cysteine and the conserved F or W are not part of the CDR3 here. Fields, in order: V gene, CDR3 protein.

>TRBV7-6
ASSLVGSTDTQY
>TRBV5-1
ASSLTAAVDYGYT
>TRBV7-2
ASSFGRGEAGGTYNEQF
>TRBV5-1
ASRLSGSSDEQF
>TRBV7-9
ASSLLLGGQGGEKLF
>TRBV30
ASYLSSGLTEAF
>TRBV6-1
ASTQVRGGTEAF
>TRBV2
ASRTGTSGETQY
>TRBV4-2
ASSHRQGGDTQY
>TRBV14
ASSQPETSYNEQF
>TRBV7-6
ASSLGTTGRETQY
>TRBV7-2
ASSFGPNSEQY
>TRBV28
ASSVPGATTDTQY
>TRBV4-2
ASSQDRAASSTDTQY
>TRBV10-3
AISESGQGANEQY
>TRBV30
AWSDYLGEKLF
>TRBV6-5
ASSPRSRYSYGYT
>TRBV5-6
ASSLWVGGEQF
>TRBV9
ASSGGARAYEQY
>TRBV2
AMAGDMNTEAF
>TRBV7-2
ASSLTISSGNTIY
>TRBV2
ASIRDRNNYGYT
>TRBV10-2
ASSESGDRQY
>TRBV5-8
ASSLYRLLNTEAF
>TRBV9
ASSVGPGETDTQY
>TRBV6-6
ASSFPGMTMNTEAF
>TRBV7-2
ASSLGPTRRQPQH
>TRBV7-9
ASSLGQGANYGYT
>TRBV18
ASSPTDRENQPQH
>TRBV5-4
ASSRSLGNTGELF
>TRBV7-2
ASSEGAGERGTEAF
>TRBV18
ASSPGTGRDGYT
>TRBV7-8
ASSSRAGPRSTDTQY
>TRBV29-1
SVERASAKSYNEQF
>TRBV28
ASSRGQGGATNQPQH
>TRBV19
ASSIYGTYQPQH
>TRBV7-3
ASSPGTSRQETQY
>TRBV5-6
ASSWGSTDTQY
>TRBV30
AWTPGQTLLYEQY
>TRBV28
ASTAAVGGYT
>TRBV7-8
ASSLRGALGTDTQY
>TRBV7-2
ASSFRTGGDEQF
>TRBV18
ASSPTGLYGYT
>TRBV6-5
ASTQREATDTQY
>TRBV6-4
ASSPAGDGKDTQY
>TRBV6-1
ASSEAGTPYGYT
>TRBV4-2
ASSQVASRVGGNEQF
>TRBV9
ASSLTGHPNTGELF
>TRBV5-1
ASRDIGGYT
>TRBV6-1
ASSVGVVSYEQY
>TRBV6-1
ASSSEGNTEAF
>TRBV5-1
ASSLEGLETQY
>TRBV30
AWSVSGGVSYNEQF
>TRBV7-9
ASSPYGGLAGEGYEQY
>TRBV28
ASSPTGTSVTQY
>TRBV7-3
ASSLSSGDTEAF
>TRBV5-1
ASSLERGTNYGYT
>TRBV5-1
ASSYGDSLYEQY